This TCR beta chain was sequenced for a study of T cell responses to AZD1222 COVID-19 vaccine. General observations from the study: Two doses of AZD1222 preceded a rise in Spike-specific TCR breadth and depth. All repertoire sampling was performed exclusively after the peak T cell response.

This table comes from immunoSEQ multiplex PCR, and its TCRdb copy is limited to in-frame clones, with some not included. Of 50,000 to 65,000 clones listed, 65% to 85% were seen once; the top ten hold roughly 25%. Points on this clone: Its antigen is not identified.

The origin of this receptor is an adult who received the AZD1222 COVID-19 vaccine. This sample comprised peripheral blood, obtained 28 days after the second AZD1222 dose.

Written as DNA, the CDR3 is TGTGCCACCTCTGGGGGGAAGCAGGGCGATCAGCCCCAGCATTTT. Its protein is CATSGGKQGDQPQHF. The chain joins TRBV24-1 to TRBJ1-5; D might be TRBD1 (5 bases). The V and J ends lost 9 bases and 5 bases respectively, with 19 bases between them. CDR1 is KGHDR, CDR2 SFDVKD, per germline. The CDR3 is made up of 15 amino acids.